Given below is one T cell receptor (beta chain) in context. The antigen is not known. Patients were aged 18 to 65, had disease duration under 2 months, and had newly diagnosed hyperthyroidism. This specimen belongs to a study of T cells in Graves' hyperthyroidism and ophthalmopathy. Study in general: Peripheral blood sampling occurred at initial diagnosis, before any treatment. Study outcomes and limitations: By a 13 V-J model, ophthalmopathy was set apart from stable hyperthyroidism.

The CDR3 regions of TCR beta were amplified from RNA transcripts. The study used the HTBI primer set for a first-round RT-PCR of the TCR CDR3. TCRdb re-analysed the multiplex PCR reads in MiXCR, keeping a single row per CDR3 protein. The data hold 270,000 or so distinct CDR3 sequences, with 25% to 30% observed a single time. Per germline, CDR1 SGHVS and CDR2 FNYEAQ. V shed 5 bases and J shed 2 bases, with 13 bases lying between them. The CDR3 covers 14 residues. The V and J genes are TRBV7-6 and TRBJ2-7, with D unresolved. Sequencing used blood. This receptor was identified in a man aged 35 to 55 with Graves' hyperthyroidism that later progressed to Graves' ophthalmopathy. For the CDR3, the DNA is TGTGCCAGCAGCCAACATGCCAGAGCCTACGAGCAGTACTTC. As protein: CASSQHARAYEQYF. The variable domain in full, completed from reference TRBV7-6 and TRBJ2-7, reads GAGVSQSPRYKVTKRGQDVALRCDPISGHVSLYWYRQALGQGPEFLTYFNYEAQQDKSGLPNDRFSAERPEGSISTLTIQRTEQRDSAMYRCASSQHARAYEQYFGPGTRLTVT.